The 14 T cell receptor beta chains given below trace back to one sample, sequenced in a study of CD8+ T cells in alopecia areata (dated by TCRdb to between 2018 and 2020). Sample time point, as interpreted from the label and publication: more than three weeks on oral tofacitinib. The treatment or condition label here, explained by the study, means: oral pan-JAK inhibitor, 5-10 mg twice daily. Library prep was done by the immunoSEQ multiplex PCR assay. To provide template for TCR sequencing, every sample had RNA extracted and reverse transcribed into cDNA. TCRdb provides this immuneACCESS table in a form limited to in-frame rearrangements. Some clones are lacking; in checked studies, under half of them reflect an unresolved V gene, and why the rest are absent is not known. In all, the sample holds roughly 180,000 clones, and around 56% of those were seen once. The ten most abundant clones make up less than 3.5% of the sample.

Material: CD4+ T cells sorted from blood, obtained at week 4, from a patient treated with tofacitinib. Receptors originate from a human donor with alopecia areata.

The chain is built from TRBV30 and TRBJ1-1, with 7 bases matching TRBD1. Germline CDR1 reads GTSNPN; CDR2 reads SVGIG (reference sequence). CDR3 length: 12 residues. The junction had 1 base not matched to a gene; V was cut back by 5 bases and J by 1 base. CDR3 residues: CAWGTENTEAFF. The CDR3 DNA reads TGTGCCTGGGGGACAGAGAACACTGAAGCTTTCTTT.

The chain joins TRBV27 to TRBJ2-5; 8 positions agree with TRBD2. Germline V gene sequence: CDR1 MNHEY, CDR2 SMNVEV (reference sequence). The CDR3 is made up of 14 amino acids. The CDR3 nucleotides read TGTCCCCCTCCCTCCGGGACTAGAAAAGAGACCCAGTACTTC. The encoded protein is CPPPSGTRKETQYF.

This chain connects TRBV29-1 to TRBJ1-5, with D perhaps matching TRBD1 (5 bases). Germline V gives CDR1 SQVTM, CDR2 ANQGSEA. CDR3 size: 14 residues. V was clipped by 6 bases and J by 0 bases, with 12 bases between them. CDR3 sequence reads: CSVTGASSNQPQHF. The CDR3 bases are TGCAGCGTGACCGGGGCATCTAGCAATCAGCCCCAGCATTTT.

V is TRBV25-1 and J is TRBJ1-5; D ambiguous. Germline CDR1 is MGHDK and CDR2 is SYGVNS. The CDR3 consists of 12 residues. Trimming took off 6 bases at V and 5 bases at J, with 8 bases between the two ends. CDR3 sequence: CASRGSDQPQHF. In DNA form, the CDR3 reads TGTGCCAGCAGGGGGTCCGATCAGCCCCAGCATTTT.

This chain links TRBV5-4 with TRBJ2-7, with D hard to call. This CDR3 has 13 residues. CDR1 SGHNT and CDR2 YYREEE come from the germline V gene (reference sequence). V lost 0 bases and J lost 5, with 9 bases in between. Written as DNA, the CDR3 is TGTGCCAGCAGCTTGGGCCGCCTAGACGAGCAGTACTTC. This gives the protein CASSLGRLDEQYF. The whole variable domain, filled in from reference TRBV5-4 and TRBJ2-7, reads ETGVTQSPTHLIKTRGQQVTLRCSSQSGHNTVSWYQQALGQGPQFIFQYYREEENGRGNFPPRFSGLQFPNYSSELNVNALELDDSALYLCASSLGRLDEQYFGPGTRLTVT.

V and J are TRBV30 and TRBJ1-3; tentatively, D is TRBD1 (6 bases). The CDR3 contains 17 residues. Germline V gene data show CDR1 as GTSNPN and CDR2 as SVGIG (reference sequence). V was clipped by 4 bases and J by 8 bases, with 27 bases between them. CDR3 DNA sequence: TGTGCCTGGACCTTAACCGGGACAAGCTTAGGAGGGGACACCATATATTTT. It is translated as CAWTLTGTSLGGDTIYF.

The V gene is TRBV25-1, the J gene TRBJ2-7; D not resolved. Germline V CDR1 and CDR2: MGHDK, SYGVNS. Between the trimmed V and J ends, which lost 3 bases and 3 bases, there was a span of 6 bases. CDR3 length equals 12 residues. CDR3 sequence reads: CASSDAGYEQYF. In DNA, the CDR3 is TGTGCCAGCAGTGATGCAGGCTACGAGCAGTACTTC.

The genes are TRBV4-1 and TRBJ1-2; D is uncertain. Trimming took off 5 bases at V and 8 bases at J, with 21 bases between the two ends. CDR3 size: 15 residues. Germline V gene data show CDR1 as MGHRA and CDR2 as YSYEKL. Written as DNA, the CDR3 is TGCGCCAGCAGCGAAGGGTATCCTGGGTCCAGCGGCTACACCTTC. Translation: CASSEGYPGSSGYTF.

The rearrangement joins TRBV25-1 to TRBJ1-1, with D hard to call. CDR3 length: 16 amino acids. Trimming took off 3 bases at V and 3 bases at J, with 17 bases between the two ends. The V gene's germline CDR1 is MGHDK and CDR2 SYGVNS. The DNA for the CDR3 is TGTGCCAGCAGTGAGCTAAAAGGGTTCTACTACACTGAAGCTTTCTTT. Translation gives CASSELKGFYYTEAFF.

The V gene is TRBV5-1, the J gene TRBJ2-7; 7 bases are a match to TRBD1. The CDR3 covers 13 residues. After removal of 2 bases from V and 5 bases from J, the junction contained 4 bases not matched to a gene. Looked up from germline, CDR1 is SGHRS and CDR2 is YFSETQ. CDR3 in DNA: TGCGCCAGCAGCTTTACAGGGGACAACGAGCAGTACTTC. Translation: CASSFTGDNEQYF. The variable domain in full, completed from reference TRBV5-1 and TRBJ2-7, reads KAGVTQTPRYLIKTRGQQVTLSCSPISGHRSVSWYQQTPGQGLQFLFEYFSETQRNKGNFPGRFSGRQFSNSRSEMNVSTLELGDSALYLCASSFTGDNEQYFGPGTRLTVT.

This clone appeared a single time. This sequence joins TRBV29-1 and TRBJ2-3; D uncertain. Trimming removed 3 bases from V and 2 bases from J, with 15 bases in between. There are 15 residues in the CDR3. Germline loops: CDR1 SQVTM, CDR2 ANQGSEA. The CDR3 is CSVDTAQQTTDTQYF. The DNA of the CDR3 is TGCAGCGTTGATACGGCACAGCAAACCACAGATACGCAGTATTTT.

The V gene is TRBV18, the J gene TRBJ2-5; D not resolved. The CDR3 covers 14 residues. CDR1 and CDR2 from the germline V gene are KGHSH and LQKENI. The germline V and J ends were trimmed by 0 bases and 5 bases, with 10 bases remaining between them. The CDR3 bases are TGTGCCAGCTCACCACCGGGCCAACGGGAGACCCAGTACTTC. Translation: CASSPPGQRETQYF.

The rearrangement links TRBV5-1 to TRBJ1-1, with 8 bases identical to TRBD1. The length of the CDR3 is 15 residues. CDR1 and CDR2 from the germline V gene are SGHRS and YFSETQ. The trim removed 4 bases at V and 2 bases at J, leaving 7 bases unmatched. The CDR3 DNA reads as TGCGCCAGCAGCGCTCGGACAGGGATCAACACTGAAGCTTTCTTT. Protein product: CASSARTGINTEAFF. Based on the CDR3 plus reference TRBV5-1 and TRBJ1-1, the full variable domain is KAGVTQTPRYLIKTRGQQVTLSCSPISGHRSVSWYQQTPGQGLQFLFEYFSETQRNKGNFPGRFSGRQFSNSRSEMNVSTLELGDSALYLCASSARTGINTEAFFGQGTRLTVV.

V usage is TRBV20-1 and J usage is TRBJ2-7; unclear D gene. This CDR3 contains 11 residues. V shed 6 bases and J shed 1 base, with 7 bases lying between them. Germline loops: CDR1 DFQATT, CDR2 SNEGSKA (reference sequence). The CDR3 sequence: CSAPSSYEQYF. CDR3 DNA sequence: TGCAGTGCCCCAAGTTCCTACGAGCAGTACTTC.